A single T cell receptor beta chain is shown here with its context. This sample was included in a study of control samples from healthy donors and cancer patients. Assay used: immunoSEQ multiplex PCR; TCRdb lists only in-frame clones, some missing. The sample lists approximately 170,000 clones; roughly 92% were seen once. The CDR3 runs 11 residues. Per the germline V gene, CDR1 is MDHEN and CDR2 is SYDVKM. Trimming cost V 4 bases and J 2 bases, with 1 base left between them. The chain uses TRBV28 and TRBJ2-3; D unresolved. Sequencing was carried out using blood. The clonotype was recovered from a woman in her twenties or thirties in good health. CDR3 loop: CASSYTDTQYF. The CDR3 DNA reads TGTGCCAGCAGTTACACAGATACGCAGTATTTT.